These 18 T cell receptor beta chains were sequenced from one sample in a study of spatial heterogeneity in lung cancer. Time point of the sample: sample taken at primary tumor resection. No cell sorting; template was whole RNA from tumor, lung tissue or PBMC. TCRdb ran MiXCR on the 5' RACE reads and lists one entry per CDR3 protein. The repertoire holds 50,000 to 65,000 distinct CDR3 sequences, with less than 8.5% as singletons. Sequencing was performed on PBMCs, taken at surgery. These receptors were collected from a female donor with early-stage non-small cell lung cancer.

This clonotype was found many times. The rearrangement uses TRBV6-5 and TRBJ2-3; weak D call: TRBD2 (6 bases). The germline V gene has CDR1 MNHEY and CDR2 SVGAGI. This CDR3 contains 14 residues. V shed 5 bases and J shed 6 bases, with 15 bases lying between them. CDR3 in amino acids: CASSRGGGMDTQYF. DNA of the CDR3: TGTGCCAGCAGTCGGGGAGGAGGGATGGATACGCAGTATTTT.

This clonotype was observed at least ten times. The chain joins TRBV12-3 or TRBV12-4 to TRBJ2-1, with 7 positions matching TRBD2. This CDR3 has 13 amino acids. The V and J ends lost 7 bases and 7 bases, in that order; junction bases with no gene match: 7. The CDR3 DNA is TGTGCCAGCACCCTGGGGCGGGGGAATGAGCAGTTCTTC. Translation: CASTLGRGNEQFF.

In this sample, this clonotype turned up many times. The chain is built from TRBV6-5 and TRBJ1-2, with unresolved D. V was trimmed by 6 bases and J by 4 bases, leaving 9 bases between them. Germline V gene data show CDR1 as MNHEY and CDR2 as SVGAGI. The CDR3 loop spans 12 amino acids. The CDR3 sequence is CASRSAGYGYTF. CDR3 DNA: TGTGCCAGCAGGTCGGCAGGCTATGGCTACACCTTC.

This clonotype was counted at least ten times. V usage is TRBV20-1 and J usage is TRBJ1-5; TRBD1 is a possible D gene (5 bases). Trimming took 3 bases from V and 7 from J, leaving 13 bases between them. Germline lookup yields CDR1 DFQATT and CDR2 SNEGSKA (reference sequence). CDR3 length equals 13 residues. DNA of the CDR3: TGCAGTGCTAGGATGCAGGGAGAACAGCCCCAGCATTTT. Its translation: CSARMQGEQPQHF.

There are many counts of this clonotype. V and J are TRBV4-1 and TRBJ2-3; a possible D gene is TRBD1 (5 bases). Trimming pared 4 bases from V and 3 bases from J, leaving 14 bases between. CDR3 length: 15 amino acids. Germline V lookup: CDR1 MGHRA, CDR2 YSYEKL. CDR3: CASSPVAAGTDTQYF. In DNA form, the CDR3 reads TGCGCCAGCAGCCCCGTGGCAGCAGGGACAGATACGCAGTATTTT.

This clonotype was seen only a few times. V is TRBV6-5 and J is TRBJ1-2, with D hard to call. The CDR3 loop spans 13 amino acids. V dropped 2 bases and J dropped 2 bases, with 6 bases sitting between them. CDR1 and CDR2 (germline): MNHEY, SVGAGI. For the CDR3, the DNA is TGTGCCAGCAGTTACGGACCCAACTATGGCTACACCTTC. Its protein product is CASSYGPNYGYTF.

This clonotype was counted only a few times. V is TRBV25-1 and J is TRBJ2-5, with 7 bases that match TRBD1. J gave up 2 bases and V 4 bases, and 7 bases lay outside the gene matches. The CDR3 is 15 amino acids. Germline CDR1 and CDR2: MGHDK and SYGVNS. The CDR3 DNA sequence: TGTGCCAGCAGTGCTTGGGACAGAGTGCAAGAGACCCAGTACTTC. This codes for CASSAWDRVQETQYF.

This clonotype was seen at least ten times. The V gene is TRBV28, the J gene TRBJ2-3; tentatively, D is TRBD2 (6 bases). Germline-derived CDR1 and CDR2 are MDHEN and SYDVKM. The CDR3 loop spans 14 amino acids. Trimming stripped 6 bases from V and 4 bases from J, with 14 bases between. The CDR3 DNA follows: TGTGCCAGCAGATCTCCAGGGAGGCCAGATACGCAGTATTTT. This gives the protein CASRSPGRPDTQYF.

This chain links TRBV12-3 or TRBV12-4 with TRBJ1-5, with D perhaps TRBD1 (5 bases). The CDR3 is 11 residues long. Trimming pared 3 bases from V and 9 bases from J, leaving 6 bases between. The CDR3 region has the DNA TGTGCCAGCAGTTTCGGGGGGCCCCAGCATTTT. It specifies CASSFGGPQHF.

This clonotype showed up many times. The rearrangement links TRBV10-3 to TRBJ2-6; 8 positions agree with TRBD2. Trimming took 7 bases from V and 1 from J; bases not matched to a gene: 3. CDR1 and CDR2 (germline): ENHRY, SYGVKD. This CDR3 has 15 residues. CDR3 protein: CAIMKRGSGANVLTF. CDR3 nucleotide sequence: TGTGCCATCATGAAGCGGGGGTCTGGGGCCAACGTCCTGACTTTC.

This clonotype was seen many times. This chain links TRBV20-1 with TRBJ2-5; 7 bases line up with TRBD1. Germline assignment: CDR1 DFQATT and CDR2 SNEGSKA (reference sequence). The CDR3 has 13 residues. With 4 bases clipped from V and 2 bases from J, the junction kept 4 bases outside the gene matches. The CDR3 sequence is CSAIRGRQETQYF. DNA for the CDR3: TGCAGTGCTATCAGGGGGAGACAAGAGACCCAGTACTTC.

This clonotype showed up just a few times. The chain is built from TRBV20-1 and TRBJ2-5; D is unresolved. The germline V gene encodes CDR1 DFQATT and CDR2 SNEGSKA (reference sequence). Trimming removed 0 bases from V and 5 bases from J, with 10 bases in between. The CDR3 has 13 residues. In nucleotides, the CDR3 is TGCAGTGCTAGAGATTCCGGTTTTGAGACCCAGTACTTC. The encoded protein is CSARDSGFETQYF.

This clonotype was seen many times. CDR3 loop: CASSRTPPGGRTGELFF. CDR3 in DNA: TGTGCCAGCAGTCGAACCCCCCCGGGGGGGCGGACCGGGGAGCTGTTTTTT. The gene calls are TRBV9 and TRBJ2-2, with 8 positions matching TRBD2. Germline V gives CDR1 SGDLS, CDR2 YYNGEE. The CDR3 extends over 17 amino acids. The trim removed 5 bases at V and 5 bases at J, leaving 14 bases unmatched.

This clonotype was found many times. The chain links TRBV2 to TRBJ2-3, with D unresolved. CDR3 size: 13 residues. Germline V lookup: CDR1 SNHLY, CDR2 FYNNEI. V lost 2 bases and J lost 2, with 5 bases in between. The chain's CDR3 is CASSELNTDTQYF. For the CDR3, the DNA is TGTGCCAGCAGTGAACTCAACACAGATACGCAGTATTTT.

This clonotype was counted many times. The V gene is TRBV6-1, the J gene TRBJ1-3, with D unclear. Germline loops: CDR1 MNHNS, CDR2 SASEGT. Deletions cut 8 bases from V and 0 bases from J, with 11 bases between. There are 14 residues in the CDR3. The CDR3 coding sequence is TGTGCCAGCCTGGGCGGAATCTCTGGAAACACCATATATTTT. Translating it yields CASLGGISGNTIYF.

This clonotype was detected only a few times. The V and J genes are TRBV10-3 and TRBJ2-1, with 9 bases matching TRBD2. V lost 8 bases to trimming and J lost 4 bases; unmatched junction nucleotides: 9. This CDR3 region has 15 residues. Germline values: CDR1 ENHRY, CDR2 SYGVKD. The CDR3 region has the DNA TGTGCCATCGATGGCGGGGGGGCCGGGTACAATGAGCAGTTCTTC. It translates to CAIDGGGAGYNEQFF.

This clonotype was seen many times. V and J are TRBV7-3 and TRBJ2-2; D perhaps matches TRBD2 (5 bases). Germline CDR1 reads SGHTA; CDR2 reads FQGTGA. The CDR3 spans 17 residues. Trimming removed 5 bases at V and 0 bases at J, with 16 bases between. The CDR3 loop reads CASSPTPAEANTGELFF. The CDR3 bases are TGTGCCAGCAGCCCGACACCCGCGGAGGCGAACACCGGGGAGCTGTTTTTT.

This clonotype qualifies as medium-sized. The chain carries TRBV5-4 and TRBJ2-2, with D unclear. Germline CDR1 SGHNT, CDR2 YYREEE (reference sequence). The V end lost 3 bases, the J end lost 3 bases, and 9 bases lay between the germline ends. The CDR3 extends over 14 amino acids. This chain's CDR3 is CASSWGPDTGELFF. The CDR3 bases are TGTGCCAGCAGCTGGGGTCCCGACACCGGGGAGCTGTTTTTT.